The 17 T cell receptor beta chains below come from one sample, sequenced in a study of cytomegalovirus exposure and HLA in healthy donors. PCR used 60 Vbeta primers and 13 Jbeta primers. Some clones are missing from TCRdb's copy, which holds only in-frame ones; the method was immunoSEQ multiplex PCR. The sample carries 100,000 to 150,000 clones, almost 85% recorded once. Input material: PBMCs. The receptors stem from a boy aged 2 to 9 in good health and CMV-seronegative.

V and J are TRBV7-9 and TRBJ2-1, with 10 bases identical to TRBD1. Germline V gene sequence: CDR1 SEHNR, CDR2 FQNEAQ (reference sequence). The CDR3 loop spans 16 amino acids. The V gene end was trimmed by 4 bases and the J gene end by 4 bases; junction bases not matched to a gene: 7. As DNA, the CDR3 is TGTGCCAGCAGCTCTGCGACAGGGGGCTTTTACAATGAGCAGTTCTTC. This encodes CASSSATGGFYNEQFF.

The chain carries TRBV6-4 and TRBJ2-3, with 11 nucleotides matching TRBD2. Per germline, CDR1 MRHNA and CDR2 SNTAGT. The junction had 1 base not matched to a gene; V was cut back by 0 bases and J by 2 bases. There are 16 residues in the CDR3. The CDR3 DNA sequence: TGTGCCAGCAGTGACTCTAGCGGGGGGGCCACAGATACGCAGTATTTT. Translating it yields CASSDSSGGATDTQYF.

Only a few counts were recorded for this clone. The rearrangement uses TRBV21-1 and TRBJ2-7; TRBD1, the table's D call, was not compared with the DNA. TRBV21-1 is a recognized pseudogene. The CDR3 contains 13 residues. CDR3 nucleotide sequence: TGTGCCAGCAGCAAACCGGGACACTACGAGCAGTACGTC. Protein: CASSKPGHYEQYV.

The CDR3 sequence: CASSESSYNEQFF. CDR3 nucleotide sequence: TGCGCCAGCAGCGAGAGCTCCTACAATGAGCAGTTCTTC. The chain joins TRBV5-1 to TRBJ2-1, with D hard to call. Germline V gene lookup returns CDR1 SGHRS and CDR2 YFSETQ. This CDR3 has 13 amino acids. The V end lost 4 bases, the J end lost 0 bases, and 5 bases lay between the germline ends.

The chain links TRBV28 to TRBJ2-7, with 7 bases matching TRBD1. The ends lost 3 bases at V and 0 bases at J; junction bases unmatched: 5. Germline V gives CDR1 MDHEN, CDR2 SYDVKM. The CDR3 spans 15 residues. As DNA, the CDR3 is TGTGCCAGCAGTTTTGACAGGGAAAGCTCCTACGAGCAGTACGTC. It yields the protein CASSFDRESSYEQYV.

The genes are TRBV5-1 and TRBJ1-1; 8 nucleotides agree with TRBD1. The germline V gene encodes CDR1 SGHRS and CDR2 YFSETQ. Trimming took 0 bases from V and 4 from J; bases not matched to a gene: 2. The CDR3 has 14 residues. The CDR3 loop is CASSLGTGSTEAFF. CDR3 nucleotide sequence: TGCGCCAGCAGCTTGGGGACAGGGTCCACTGAAGCTTTCTTT.

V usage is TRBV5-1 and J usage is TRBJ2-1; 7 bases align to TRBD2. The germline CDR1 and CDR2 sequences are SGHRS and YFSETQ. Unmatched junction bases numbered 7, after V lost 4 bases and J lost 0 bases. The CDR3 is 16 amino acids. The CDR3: CASSAQGRGSYNEQFF. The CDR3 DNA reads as TGCGCCAGCAGCGCGCAAGGGAGGGGCTCCTACAATGAGCAGTTCTTC. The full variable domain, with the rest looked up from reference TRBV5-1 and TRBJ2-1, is KAGVTQTPRYLIKTRGQQVTLSCSPISGHRSVSWYQQTPGQGLQFLFEYFSETQRNKGNFPGRFSGRQFSNSRSEMNVSTLELGDSALYLCASSAQGRGSYNEQFFGPGTRLTVL.

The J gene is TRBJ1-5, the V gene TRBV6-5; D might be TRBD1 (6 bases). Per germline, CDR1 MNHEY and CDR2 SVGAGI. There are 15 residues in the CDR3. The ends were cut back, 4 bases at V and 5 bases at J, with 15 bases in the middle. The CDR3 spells CASSSTGFGHQPQHF. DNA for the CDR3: TGTGCCAGCAGTTCAACAGGGTTCGGTCATCAGCCCCAGCATTTT.

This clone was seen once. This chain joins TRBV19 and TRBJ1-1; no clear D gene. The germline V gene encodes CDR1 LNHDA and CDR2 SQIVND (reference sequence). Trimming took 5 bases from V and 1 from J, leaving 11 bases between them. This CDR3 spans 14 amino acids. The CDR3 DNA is TGTGCCAGTAGTTTCGGTGCCGAGAACACTGAAGCTTTCTTT. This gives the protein CASSFGAENTEAFF.

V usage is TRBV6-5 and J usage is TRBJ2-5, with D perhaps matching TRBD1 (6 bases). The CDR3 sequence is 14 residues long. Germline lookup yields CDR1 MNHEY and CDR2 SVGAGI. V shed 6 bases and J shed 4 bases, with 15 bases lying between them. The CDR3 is CASRAPGVGETQYF. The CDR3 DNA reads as TGTGCCAGCAGAGCCCCAGGGGTGGGAGAGACCCAGTACTTC.

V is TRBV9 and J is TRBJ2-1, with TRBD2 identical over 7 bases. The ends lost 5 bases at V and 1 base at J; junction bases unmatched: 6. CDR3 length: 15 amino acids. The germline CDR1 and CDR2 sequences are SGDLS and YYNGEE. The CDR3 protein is CASRGREGSYNEQFF. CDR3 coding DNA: TGTGCCAGCAGGGGCAGGGAGGGGTCCTACAATGAGCAGTTCTTC.

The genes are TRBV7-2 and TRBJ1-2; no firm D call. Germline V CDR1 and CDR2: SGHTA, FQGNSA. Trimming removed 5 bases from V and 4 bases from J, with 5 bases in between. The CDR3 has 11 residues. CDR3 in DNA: TGTGCCAGCAGCCCTAGCTATGGCTACACCTTC. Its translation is CASSPSYGYTF.

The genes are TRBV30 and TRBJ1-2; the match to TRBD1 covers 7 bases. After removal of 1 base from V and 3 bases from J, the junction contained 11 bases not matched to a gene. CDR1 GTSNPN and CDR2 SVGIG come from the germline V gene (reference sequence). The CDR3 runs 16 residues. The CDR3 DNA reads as TGTGCCTGGAGTGGAGCGAAAACTACAGGGGACTATGGCTACACCTTC. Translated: CAWSGAKTTGDYGYTF.

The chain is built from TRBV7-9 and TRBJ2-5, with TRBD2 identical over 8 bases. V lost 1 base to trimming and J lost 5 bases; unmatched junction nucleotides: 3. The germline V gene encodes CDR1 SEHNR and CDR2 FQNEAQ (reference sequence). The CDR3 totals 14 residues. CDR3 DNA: TGTGCCAGCAGCTTAGTCGGGGGGGTCGAGACCCAGTACTTC. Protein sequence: CASSLVGGVETQYF.

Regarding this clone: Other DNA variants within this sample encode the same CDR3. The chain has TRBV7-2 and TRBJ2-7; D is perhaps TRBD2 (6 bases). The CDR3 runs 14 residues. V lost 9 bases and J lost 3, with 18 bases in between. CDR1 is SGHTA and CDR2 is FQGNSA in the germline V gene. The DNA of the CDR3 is TGTGCCAGTAGCGGCGGGTCATTAGGCTACGAGCAGTACTTC. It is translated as CASSGGSLGYEQYF.

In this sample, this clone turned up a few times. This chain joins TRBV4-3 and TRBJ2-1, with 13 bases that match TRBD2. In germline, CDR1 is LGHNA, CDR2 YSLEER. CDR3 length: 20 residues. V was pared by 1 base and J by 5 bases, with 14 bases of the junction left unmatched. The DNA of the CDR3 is TGCGCCAGCAGCCAAGTTTTGGGACTAGCGGGGCCCCAGGGCGACAATGAGCAGTTCTTC. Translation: CASSQVLGLAGPQGDNEQFF.

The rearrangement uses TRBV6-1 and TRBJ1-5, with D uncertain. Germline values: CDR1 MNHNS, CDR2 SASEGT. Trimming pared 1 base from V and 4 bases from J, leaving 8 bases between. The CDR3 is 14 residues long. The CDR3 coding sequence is TGTGCCAGCAGTGAAGGAATCGGGAATCAGCCCCAGCATTTT. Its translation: CASSEGIGNQPQHF.